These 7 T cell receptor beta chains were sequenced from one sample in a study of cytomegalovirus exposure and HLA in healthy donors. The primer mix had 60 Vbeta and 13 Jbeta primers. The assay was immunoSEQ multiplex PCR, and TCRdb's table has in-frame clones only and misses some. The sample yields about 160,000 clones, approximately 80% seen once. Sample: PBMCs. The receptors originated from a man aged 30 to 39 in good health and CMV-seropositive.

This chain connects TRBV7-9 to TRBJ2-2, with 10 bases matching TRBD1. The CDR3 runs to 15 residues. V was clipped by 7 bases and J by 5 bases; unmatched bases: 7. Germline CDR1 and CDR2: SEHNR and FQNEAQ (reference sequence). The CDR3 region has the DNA TGTGCCAGCACCCTAGGGACAGGGGAAACCGGGGAGCTGTTTTTT. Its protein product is CASTLGTGETGELFF. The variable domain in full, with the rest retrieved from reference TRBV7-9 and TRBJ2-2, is DTGVSQNPRHKITKRGQNVTFRCDPISEHNRLYWYRQTLGQGPEFLTYFQNEAQLEKSRLLSDRFSAERPKGSFSTLEIQRTEQGDSAMYLCASTLGTGETGELFFGEGSRLTVL.

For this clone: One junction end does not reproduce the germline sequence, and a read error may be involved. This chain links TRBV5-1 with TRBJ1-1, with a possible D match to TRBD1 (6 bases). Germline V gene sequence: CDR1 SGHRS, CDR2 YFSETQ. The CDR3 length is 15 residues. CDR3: CASRLDQGMNTEAFF. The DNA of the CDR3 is TGCGCCAGCAGATTGGACCAGGGGATGAACACTGAAGCTTTCTTT.

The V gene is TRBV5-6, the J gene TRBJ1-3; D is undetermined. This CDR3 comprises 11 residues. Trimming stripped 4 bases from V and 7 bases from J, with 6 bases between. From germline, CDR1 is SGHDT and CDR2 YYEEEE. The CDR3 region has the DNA TGTGCCAGCAGCCTATCCAACACCATATATTTT. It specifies CASSLSNTIYF.

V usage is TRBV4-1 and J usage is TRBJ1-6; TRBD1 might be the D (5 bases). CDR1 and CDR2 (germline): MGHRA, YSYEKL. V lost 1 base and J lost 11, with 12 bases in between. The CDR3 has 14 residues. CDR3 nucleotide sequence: TGCGCCAGCAGCCAAGGCAGGGTTAGGGCACCCCTCCACTTT. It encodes CASSQGRVRAPLHF.

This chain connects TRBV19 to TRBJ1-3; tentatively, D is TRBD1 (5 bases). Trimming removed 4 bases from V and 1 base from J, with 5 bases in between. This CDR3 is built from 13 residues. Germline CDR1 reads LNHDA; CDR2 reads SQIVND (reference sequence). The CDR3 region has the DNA TGTGCCAGTAGTACAGGGTCTGGAAACACCATATATTTT. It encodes CASSTGSGNTIYF.

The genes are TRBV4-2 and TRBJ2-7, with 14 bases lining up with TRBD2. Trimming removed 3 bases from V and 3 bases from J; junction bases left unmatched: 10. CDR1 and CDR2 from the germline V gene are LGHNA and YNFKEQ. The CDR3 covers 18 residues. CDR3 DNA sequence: TGTGCCAGCAGCCAGGGGACTAGCGGGGGCCCGGTCGGCTACGAGCAGTACTTC. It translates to CASSQGTSGGPVGYEQYF.

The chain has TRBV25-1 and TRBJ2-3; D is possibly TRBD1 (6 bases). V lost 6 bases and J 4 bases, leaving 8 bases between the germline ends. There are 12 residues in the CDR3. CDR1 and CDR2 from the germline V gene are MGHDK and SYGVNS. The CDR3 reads CASRAGADTQYF. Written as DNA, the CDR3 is TGTGCCAGCAGGGCAGGGGCAGATACGCAGTATTTT.